A single sample gave rise to the 31 T cell receptor beta chains below, sequenced in a study of blood T cell repertoires in COVID-19. Using immunoSEQ multiplex PCR, the repertoire was profiled, and TCRdb retains in-frame clones only, with some absent. This sample has 150,000 to 200,000 clones, with over 70% found just once. The sample was peripheral blood. Every receptor here comes from a man between 60 and 75 years old with active or convalescent COVID-19.

The J gene is TRBJ1-5, the V gene TRBV7-2; no definite D call. Per germline, CDR1 SGHTA and CDR2 FQGNSA. V was pared by 4 bases and J by 9 bases, with 10 bases between. The CDR3 spans 12 residues. CDR3: CASSSRGPPQHF. The CDR3 region has the DNA TGTGCCAGCAGCTCACGGGGTCCGCCCCAGCATTTT.

The chain combines TRBV4-2 with TRBJ2-1; the D gene is possibly TRBD2 (5 bases). Trimming removed 1 base from V and 6 bases from J, with 10 bases in between. This CDR3 is built from 14 residues. Germline V lookup: CDR1 LGHNA, CDR2 YNFKEQ. The CDR3 loop is CASSQVRGSNEQFF. CDR3 bases: TGTGCCAGCAGCCAAGTTCGGGGAAGCAATGAGCAGTTCTTC.

The chain joins TRBV30 to TRBJ1-5, with 7 bases that match TRBD1. The CDR3 length is 13 residues. The germline V gene has CDR1 GTSNPN and CDR2 SVGIG (reference sequence). Losses at the gene ends were 3 bases for V and 5 bases for J; bases not matched to a gene: 4. The CDR3 nucleotides are TGTGCCTGGAGACAGGGGCGGGATCAGCCCCAGCATTTT. Residues: CAWRQGRDQPQHF.

CDR3 nucleotides: TGTGCCAGCAGCTCAGGGGGTGGTACTGAAGCTTTCTTT. Amino acid sequence: CASSSGGGTEAFF. V is TRBV5-6 and J is TRBJ1-1, with 7 bases lining up with TRBD1. The CDR3 is made up of 13 amino acids. The V gene end was trimmed by 3 bases and the J gene end by 5 bases; junction bases not matched to a gene: 4. Germline CDR1 SGHDT, CDR2 YYEEEE. Looking up the rest from reference TRBV5-6 and TRBJ1-1 gives the full variable domain: DAGVTQSPTHLIKTRGQQVTLRCSPKSGHDTVSWYQQALGQGPQFIFQYYEEEERQRGNFPDRFSGHQFPNYSSELNVNALLLGDSALYLCASSSGGGTEAFFGQGTRLTVV.

This chain uses TRBV28 with TRBJ2-7; TRBD1 matches at 8 bases. There are 13 residues in the CDR3. Germline lookup yields CDR1 MDHEN and CDR2 SYDVKM. V lost 10 bases, J lost 4 bases, and 9 bases stayed unmatched. CDR3 region: CATQRDRRYEQYF. Here the CDR3 DNA reads TGTGCCACCCAGAGGGACAGGCGGTACGAGCAGTACTTC.

This clone appeared a few times. In the same sample, other DNA sequences code for this CDR3. The chain uses TRBV6-4 and TRBJ2-1; D possibly corresponds to TRBD2 (6 bases). V lost 8 bases and J 4 bases, leaving 12 bases between the germline ends. Germline CDR1 is MRHNA and CDR2 is SNTAGT. The CDR3 loop spans 13 amino acids. The CDR3 sequence is CASSAGLYNEQFF. CDR3 bases: TGTGCCAGCTCAGCGGGCCTATACAATGAGCAGTTCTTC.

The sample holds a few counts of this clone. The rearrangement joins TRBV29-1 to TRBJ2-3; tentatively, D is TRBD2 (6 bases). The V gene's germline CDR1 is SQVTM and CDR2 ANQGSEA. This CDR3 comprises 12 residues. CDR3 in DNA: TGCAGTCTAAGCCCGGGAGCCGATACGCAGTATTTT. This codes for CSLSPGADTQYF.

This sequence joins TRBV2 and TRBJ2-3; D not resolved. V lost 6 bases and J lost 3, with 19 bases in between. The CDR3 runs 16 residues. CDR1 and CDR2 (germline): SNHLY, FYNNEI. The CDR3 DNA is TGTGCCAGCAGCCCCAGTCCGTTGAGGTCAACAGATACGCAGTATTTT. Its protein product is CASSPSPLRSTDTQYF.

The gene calls are TRBV10-2 and TRBJ2-5, with 7 bases matching TRBD1. V shed 8 bases and J 5 bases; nucleotides not matched to a gene: 8. The CDR3 sequence is 13 residues long. Germline CDR1 reads WSHSY; CDR2 reads SAAADI. The CDR3 loop reads CASRLQGRETQYF. In DNA, the CDR3 is TGCGCCAGCCGGTTACAGGGGCGGGAGACCCAGTACTTC.

This clone was found once. The chain is built from TRBV19 and TRBJ1-2; no firm D call. Germline V gives CDR1 LNHDA, CDR2 SQIVND (reference sequence). The V gene lost 2 bases and the J gene lost 5 bases, with 12 bases spanning the gap. The CDR3 length is 14 residues. The CDR3 loop is CASSILRADYGYTF. The CDR3 nucleotides are TGTGCCAGTAGTATATTGCGGGCGGATTATGGCTACACCTTC.

The genes are TRBV29-1 and TRBJ2-4; 11 bases line up with TRBD1. V was clipped by 4 bases and J by 7 bases; unmatched bases: 15. The germline gives CDR1 SQVTM, CDR2 ANQGSEA. The length of the CDR3 is 17 residues. CDR3 protein: CSVVGSLGDRGRNIQYF. The CDR3 DNA follows: TGCAGCGTTGTGGGTTCTTTGGGGGACAGGGGGAGGAACATTCAGTACTTC. Drawing the rest from reference TRBV29-1 and TRBJ2-4, the complete variable domain is SAVISQKPSRDICQRGTSLTIQCQVDSQVTMMFWYRQQPGQSLTLIATANQGSEATYESGFVIDKFPISRPNLTFSTLTVSNMSPEDSSIYLCSVVGSLGDRGRNIQYFGAGTRLSVL.

This clone was observed a single time. The genes are TRBV5-5 and TRBJ2-7, with D possibly TRBD1 on 7 matching bases. The CDR3 consists of 16 residues. Germline V gene data show CDR1 as SGHKS and CDR2 as YYEKEE (reference sequence). Trimming removed 4 bases from V and 5 bases from J, with 22 bases in between. CDR3 region: CASSLGQGGGGNEQYF. The DNA for the CDR3 is TGTGCCAGCAGCCTCGGGCAGGGGGGCGGTGGGAACGAGCAGTACTTC.

V is TRBV5-1 and J is TRBJ2-5, with 9 bases matching TRBD2. The CDR3 contains 16 residues. Germline CDR1 reads SGHRS; CDR2 reads YFSETQ. J was trimmed by 1 base and V by 0 bases; bases with no gene match: 4. CDR3 loop: CASSLAPAGGQETQYF. The CDR3 DNA reads as TGCGCCAGCAGCTTGGCCCCAGCGGGAGGCCAAGAGACCCAGTACTTC.

The chain uses TRBV7-8 and TRBJ2-2; D is unclear. The germline V gene has CDR1 SGHVS and CDR2 FQNEAQ. V lost 2 bases to trimming and J lost 6 bases, with 7 bases between them. The CDR3 totals 13 residues. CDR3 nucleotides: TGTGCCAGCAGCTTAATCAGGCCCGGGGAGCTGTTTTTT. Protein product: CASSLIRPGELFF. Together with reference TRBV7-8 and TRBJ2-2, the CDR3 gives the full variable domain: GAGVSQSPRYKVAKRGQDVALRCDPISGHVSLFWYQQALGQGPEFLTYFQNEAQLDKSGLPSDRFFAERPEGSVSTLKIQRTQQEDSAVYLCASSLIRPGELFFGEGSRLTVL.

The rearrangement uses TRBV29-1 and TRBJ1-1, with 8 bases lining up with TRBD1. V shed 7 bases, J shed 2 bases, and the junction held 3 bases outside the gene matches. The CDR3 has 12 amino acids. Germline CDR1 and CDR2: SQVTM and ANQGSEA. CDR3 protein: CSAGQGNTEAFF. CDR3 DNA: TGCAGCGCTGGACAGGGTAACACTGAAGCTTTCTTT.

The chain uses TRBV18 and TRBJ2-7; 8 bases align to TRBD1. Germline values: CDR1 KGHSH, CDR2 LQKENI. Trimming removed 3 bases from V and 6 bases from J; junction bases left unmatched: 7. The CDR3 length is 14 residues. The CDR3 is CASSPDRERREQYF. The CDR3 DNA follows: TGTGCCAGCTCACCGGACAGGGAAAGGCGCGAGCAGTACTTC.

This clone was seen a few times. V and J are TRBV7-2 and TRBJ2-2, with D perhaps matching TRBD2 (5 bases). This CDR3 has 15 amino acids. V was clipped by 5 bases and J by 2 bases, with 12 bases between them. Germline lookup yields CDR1 SGHTA and CDR2 FQGNSA. The CDR3 coding sequence is TGTGCCAGCAGCAAACTCAGCGGAAACACCGGGGAGCTGTTTTTT. Protein sequence: CASSKLSGNTGELFF.

This clone appeared once. The chain employs TRBV5-5 and TRBJ2-7, with no clear D. In germline, CDR1 is SGHKS, CDR2 YYEKEE (reference sequence). Trimming removed 2 bases at V and 3 bases at J, with 12 bases between. The length of the CDR3 is 14 residues. CDR3 sequence: CASSFSAQNYEQYF. DNA for the CDR3: TGTGCCAGCAGCTTTTCTGCACAAAACTACGAGCAGTACTTC.

The gene calls are TRBV4-1 and TRBJ1-2, with 8 bases aligning to TRBD1. The CDR3 is made up of 15 amino acids. Germline V CDR1 and CDR2: MGHRA, YSYEKL. V shed 3 bases, J shed 3 bases, and the junction held 6 bases outside the gene matches. The CDR3 loop is CASSHRDRLYYGYTF. The DNA for the CDR3 is TGCGCCAGCAGCCACCGGGACAGGCTTTACTATGGCTACACCTTC.

The rearrangement joins TRBV15 to TRBJ2-3, with 10 nucleotides matching TRBD2. Per the germline V gene, CDR1 is LNHNV and CDR2 is YYDKDF (reference sequence). The CDR3 spans 18 residues. The V and J ends lost 1 base and 2 bases, in that order; junction bases with no gene match: 9. The CDR3 region is CATSRARASGGTTDTQYF. Written as DNA, the CDR3 is TGTGCCACCAGCAGAGCCCGAGCTAGCGGGGGTACCACAGATACGCAGTATTTT. The full variable domain, with the rest looked up from reference TRBV15 and TRBJ2-3, is DAMVIQNPRYQVTQFGKPVTLSCSQTLNHNVMYWYQQKSSQAPKLLFHYYDKDFNNEADTPDNFQSRRPNTSFCFLDIRSPGLGDTAMYLCATSRARASGGTTDTQYFGPGTRLTVL.

The chain recombines TRBV30 with TRBJ2-3, with D possibly TRBD2 on 7 matching bases. The germline V gene has CDR1 GTSNPN and CDR2 SVGIG (reference sequence). The CDR3 runs 14 residues. V gave up 0 bases and J gave up 5 bases, with 12 bases separating them. The CDR3 here is CAWSVRGAQDTQYF. CDR3 nucleotides: TGTGCCTGGAGTGTACGGGGGGCTCAAGATACGCAGTATTTT.

This rearrangement joins TRBV28 to TRBJ2-3; TRBD1 matches at 9 bases. Trimming cost V 8 bases and J 7 bases; bases outside gene matches: 13. CDR1 is MDHEN and CDR2 is SYDVKM in the germline V gene. The CDR3 runs to 15 residues. The chain's CDR3 is CASGGNRGLKNTQYF. CDR3 bases: TGTGCCAGCGGGGGGAACAGGGGGCTCAAAAATACGCAGTATTTT. Full variable domain (rest looked up from reference TRBV28 and TRBJ2-3): DVKVTQSSRYLVKRTGEKVFLECVQDMDHENMFWYRQDPGLGLRLIYFSYDVKMKEKGDIPEGYSVSREKKERFSLILESASTNQTSMYLCASGGNRGLKNTQYFGPGTRLTVL.

This clone appeared once. The V call is TRBV30, the J call TRBJ1-5, with TRBD1 as a possible D gene (6 bases). CDR1 GTSNPN and CDR2 SVGIG come from the germline V gene (reference sequence). There are 15 residues in the CDR3. The V and J ends lost 1 base and 0 bases respectively, with 10 bases between them. CDR3 sequence (DNA): TGTGCCTGGAGTGGGGGGCTGACTAGCAATCAGCCCCAGCATTTT. Translating it yields CAWSGGLTSNQPQHF.

The chain uses TRBV9 and TRBJ2-7; D is possibly TRBD2 (5 bases). Germline assignment: CDR1 SGDLS and CDR2 YYNGEE. The V and J ends lost 1 base and 0 bases respectively, with 11 bases between them. CDR3 size: 15 residues. The CDR3 DNA reads TGTGCCAGCAGCGTAAATCCCACTAGCTCCTACGAGCAGTACTTC. This translates into CASSVNPTSSYEQYF. The full variable domain, in which reference TRBV9 and TRBJ2-7 provide the parts outside the CDR3, is DSGVTQTPKHLITATGQRVTLRCSPRSGDLSVYWYQQSLDQGLQFLIQYYNGEERAKGNILERFSAQQFPDLHSELNLSSLELGDSALYFCASSVNPTSSYEQYFGPGTRLTVT.

The rearrangement joins TRBV4-2 to TRBJ1-5; the D is unclear. The CDR3 covers 17 residues. Germline V lookup: CDR1 LGHNA, CDR2 YNFKEQ. Trimming shortened V by 0 bases and J by 3 bases, and 15 bases separated the two germline ends. This CDR3 is CASSQDVVGEDNQPQHF. The CDR3 region has the DNA TGTGCCAGCAGCCAAGACGTAGTCGGGGAGGACAATCAGCCCCAGCATTTT.

The chain joins TRBV7-6 to TRBJ1-6; D is unclear. The CDR3 covers 18 residues. Germline values: CDR1 SGHVS, CDR2 FNYEAQ. The V gene lost 5 bases and the J gene lost 4 bases, with 21 bases spanning the gap. CDR3 region: CASSPSPAAREYNSPLHF. The DNA for the CDR3 is TGTGCCAGCAGCCCGTCCCCGGCGGCCCGGGAGTATAATTCACCCCTCCACTTT.

The gene calls are TRBV13 and TRBJ2-7; the match to TRBD1 covers 9 bases. Germline CDR1 PRHDT, CDR2 FYEKMQ (reference sequence). Germline trimming cut 5 bases from V and 6 bases from J; bases unmatched to any gene: 8. This CDR3 contains 14 residues. CDR3 in DNA: TGTGCCAGCAGCCAACGACAGGGGGTCGGCGAGCAGTACTTC. Protein: CASSQRQGVGEQYF. Full variable domain (missing parts from reference TRBV13 and TRBJ2-7): AAGVIQSPRHLIKEKRETATLKCYPIPRHDTVYWYQQGPGQDPQFLISFYEKMQSDKGSIPDRFSAQQFSDYHSELNMSSLELGDSALYFCASSQRQGVGEQYFGPGTRLTVT.

Here the CDR3 reads CASSPSGTDTQYF. The DNA for the CDR3 is TGTGCCAGCTCACCATCCGGCACAGATACGCAGTATTTT. V gene TRBV18 combines with J gene TRBJ2-3; D not certain. V dropped 2 bases and J dropped 1 base, with 4 bases sitting between them. The germline V gene has CDR1 KGHSH and CDR2 LQKENI. This CDR3 is built from 13 residues. The variable domain in full, with the rest retrieved from reference TRBV18 and TRBJ2-3, is NAGVMQNPRHLVRRRGQEARLRCSPMKGHSHVYWYRQLPEEGLKFMVYLQKENIIDESGMPKERFSAEFPKEGPSILRIQQVVRGDSAAYFCASSPSGTDTQYFGPGTRLTVL.

The chain combines TRBV4-2 with TRBJ2-6; D gene ambiguous. This CDR3 region has 17 residues. CDR1 is LGHNA, CDR2 YNFKEQ, per germline. V was trimmed by 0 bases and J by 4 bases, leaving 13 bases between them. The CDR3 DNA follows: TGTGCCAGCAGCCAAGAAAAGGCAGGCGCCGGGGCCAACGTCCTGACTTTC. Translated, it gives CASSQEKAGAGANVLTF.

CDR3 sequence: CASSSPRTVQDQPQHF. The CDR3 coding sequence is TGTGCCAGCAGTTCCCCCAGAACAGTGCAGGATCAGCCCCAGCATTTT. The genes are TRBV6-2 or TRBV6-3 and TRBJ1-5; D not resolved. Germline V gene data show CDR1 as MNHEY and CDR2 as SVGEGT. V was cut by 4 bases and J by 5 bases, with 18 bases left in between. This CDR3 has 16 amino acids.

The V call is TRBV7-3, the J call TRBJ1-6; D may be TRBD1 (5 bases). The germline V gene encodes CDR1 SGHTA and CDR2 FQGTGA. This CDR3 contains 13 residues. Trimming shortened V by 5 bases and J by 4 bases, and 6 bases separated the two germline ends. The CDR3: CASSQGYNSPLHF. CDR3 DNA sequence: TGTGCCAGCAGCCAGGGTTATAATTCACCCCTCCACTTT.